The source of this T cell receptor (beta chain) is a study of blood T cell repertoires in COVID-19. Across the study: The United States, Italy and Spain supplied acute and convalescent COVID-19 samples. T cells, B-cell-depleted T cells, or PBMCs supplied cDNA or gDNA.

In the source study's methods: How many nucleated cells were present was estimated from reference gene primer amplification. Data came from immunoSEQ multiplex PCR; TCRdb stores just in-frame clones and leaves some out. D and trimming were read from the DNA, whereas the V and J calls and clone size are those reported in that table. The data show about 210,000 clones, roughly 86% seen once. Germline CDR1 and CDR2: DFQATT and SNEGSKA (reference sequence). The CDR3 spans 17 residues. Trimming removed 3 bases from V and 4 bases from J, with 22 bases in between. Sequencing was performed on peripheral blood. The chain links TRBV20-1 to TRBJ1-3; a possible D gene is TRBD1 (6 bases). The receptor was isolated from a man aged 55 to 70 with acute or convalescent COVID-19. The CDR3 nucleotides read TGCAGTGCTAGTGGGTTTTTGCGGGGGCTAGGCGGAAACACCATATATTTT. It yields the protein CSASGFLRGLGGNTIYF.